This T cell receptor (beta chain) was documented in a study of patients and donors after allogeneic stem cell transplantation. TCRdb re-derived calls from the RT-PCR reads in MiXCR, one entry per CDR3 protein. The table lists about 960,000 distinct CDR3 sequences, roughly 17% of them singletons. Trimming cost V 1 base and J 8 bases, with 8 bases left between them. CDR1 and CDR2 (germline): MNHEY, SVGAGI. This CDR3 region has 13 residues. This TCR was recovered from a human donor who was either an allogeneic HSCT recipient or a stem cell or donor lymphocyte infusion donor (not recorded which). It is not recorded whose cells these are; they may come from a transplant donor. This chain connects TRBV6-5 to TRBJ1-4; D not certain. The material sequenced was blood, either unsorted or a sorted T cell fraction (not recorded which). Written as DNA, the CDR3 is TGTGCCAGCAGTTACTTTCTTCAGGAAAAACTGTTTTTT. Translated: CASSYFLQEKLFF.